These T cell receptor beta chains were read from a single sample in a study of blood T cell repertoires in COVID-19. Assay used: immunoSEQ multiplex PCR; TCRdb lists only in-frame clones, some missing. The sample records some 110,000 clones, about nine tenths being singletons. The sample comprised peripheral blood. Every receptor here comes from a human donor in a cohort sampled during active COVID-19. Each CDR3 is given with its conserved first and last residue. The D gene is left open where the match is weak. Clone size is shown for a subset of rows, as once, few, many or a class of expanded clone.

v_call	d_call	clone_size	j_call	cdr3_aa	cdr3_nt
TRBV19	TRBD1	.	TRBJ2-7	CASRKDRAPPYEQYF	TGTGCCAGTAGGAAGGACAGGGCCCCGCCGTACGAGCAGTACTTC
TRBV18	TRBD1	.	TRBJ2-7	CASSPPYPGQGNEQYF	TGTGCCAGCTCACCACCGTATCCCGGACAGGGCAACGAGCAGTACTTC
TRBV7-9	.	.	TRBJ1-5	CASSPLNQPQHF	TGTGCCAGCAGCCCGCTAAATCAGCCCCAGCATTTT
TRBV28	TRBD2	.	TRBJ2-3	CASSLGTRQFTDTQYF	TGTGCCAGCAGTTTAGGGACTAGGCAGTTTACAGATACGCAGTATTTT
TRBV6-5	.	.	TRBJ2-7	CASSFRQDRYEQYF	TGTGCCAGCAGTTTTCGTCAGGATCGCTACGAGCAGTACTTC
TRBV7-6	TRBD2	.	TRBJ2-3	CASSLGGEGTDTQYF	TGTGCCAGCAGCTTAGGAGGGGAGGGAACAGATACGCAGTATTTT
TRBV18	TRBD1	.	TRBJ2-2	CASSFEQGTDTGELFF	TGTGCCAGCTCATTTGAACAGGGGACGGACACCGGGGAGCTGTTTTTT
TRBV5-4	.	.	TRBJ2-1	CASSLPPSAGRNEQFF	TGTGCCAGCAGCCTCCCCCCTTCAGCAGGCCGCAATGAGCAGTTCTTC
TRBV11-3	TRBD2	.	TRBJ2-7	CASSLGVAGIYEQYF	TGTGCCAGCAGCTTAGGAGTAGCGGGGATATACGAGCAGTACTTC
TRBV7-2	.	.	TRBJ1-1	CASSFLRFGSEAFF	TGTGCCAGCAGCTTTTTGCGTTTCGGGTCTGAAGCTTTCTTT
TRBV5-5	.	once	TRBJ1-5	CASSYQGITSNQPQHF	TGTGCCAGCAGCTACCAGGGGATTACTAGCAATCAGCCCCAGCATTTT
TRBV7-3	TRBD2	.	TRBJ2-2	CASSLGLAENTGELFF	TGTGCCAGCAGCTTAGGACTAGCGGAGAACACCGGGGAGCTGTTTTTT
TRBV19	TRBD2	.	TRBJ2-7	CATGRSGRMDEQYF	TGTGCCACCGGACGTAGCGGGAGAATGGACGAGCAGTACTTC
TRBV20-1	.	.	TRBJ1-2	CSAIANGYTF	TGCAGTGCTATTGCGAATGGCTACACCTTC
TRBV7-9	TRBD2	once	TRBJ2-1	CASSLLSSGSVAQFF	TGTGCCAGCAGCTTATTGTCTAGCGGGTCAGTCGCGCAGTTCTTC
TRBV18	TRBD2	.	TRBJ2-5	CASSPSGGSRETQYF	TGTGCCAGCTCACCTTCCGGGGGGAGCCGGGAGACCCAGTACTTC
TRBV28	TRBD2	.	TRBJ2-5	CASSLEGRAQETQYF	TGTGCCAGCAGTTTAGAAGGGAGGGCTCAAGAGACCCAGTACTTC
TRBV6-1	TRBD2	.	TRBJ2-7	CASSKERGSGNPYEQYF	TGTGCCAGCAGTAAAGAACGGGGTAGCGGGAACCCCTACGAGCAGTACTTC
TRBV27	TRBD1	.	TRBJ2-7	CASSAHFGTGSPRQYF	TGTGCCAGCAGTGCCCACTTCGGGACAGGGAGCCCTAGGCAGTACTTC
TRBV6-2/TRBV6-3	TRBD1	.	TRBJ2-7	CASSSFDRGLYEQYF	TGTGCCAGCAGCAGTTTTGACAGGGGACTCTACGAGCAGTACTTC
TRBV29-1	.	.	TRBJ2-2	CSVTPLVPNTGELFF	TGCAGCGTTACCCCACTAGTTCCGAACACCGGGGAGCTGTTTTTT
TRBV28	.	.	TRBJ1-1	CASSPSGQINTEAFF	TGTGCCAGCAGTCCTTCCGGACAGATAAACACTGAAGCTTTCTTT
TRBV9	.	.	TRBJ2-3	CASSPQGLTTDTQYF	TGTGCCAGCAGCCCACAGGGCCTGACCACAGATACGCAGTATTTT
TRBV11-1	.	.	TRBJ1-2	CASSNSPNYGYTF	TGTGCCAGCAGCAACAGCCCTAACTATGGCTACACCTTC
TRBV15	.	.	TRBJ1-1	CATSPRIGGTEAFF	TGTGCCACCAGCCCCCGCATTGGCGGGACTGAAGCTTTCTTT
TRBV19	TRBD1	.	TRBJ2-4	CASSTHRGLAKNIQYF	TGTGCCAGTAGTACTCACAGGGGTCTAGCCAAAAACATTCAGTACTTC
TRBV11-3	.	.	TRBJ1-2	CASSGGEFTNYGYTF	TGTGCCAGCAGCGGCGGGGAATTTACTAACTATGGCTACACCTTC
TRBV30	TRBD2	.	TRBJ2-1	CAWSALAGVGNEQFF	TGTGCCTGGAGTGCCCTAGCGGGGGTTGGCAATGAGCAGTTCTTC